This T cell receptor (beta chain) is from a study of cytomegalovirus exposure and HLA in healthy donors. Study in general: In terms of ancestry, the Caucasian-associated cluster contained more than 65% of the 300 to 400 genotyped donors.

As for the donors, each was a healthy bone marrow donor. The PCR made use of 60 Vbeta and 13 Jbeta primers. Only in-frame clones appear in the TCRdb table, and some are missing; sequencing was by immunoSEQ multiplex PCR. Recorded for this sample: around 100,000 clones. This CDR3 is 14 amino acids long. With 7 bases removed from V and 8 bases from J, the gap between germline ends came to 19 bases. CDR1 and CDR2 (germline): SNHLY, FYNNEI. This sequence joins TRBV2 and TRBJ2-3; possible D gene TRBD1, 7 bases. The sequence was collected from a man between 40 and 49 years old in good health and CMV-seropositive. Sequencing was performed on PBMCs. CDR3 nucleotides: TGTGCCAGCAAGGGGGCTAGCGAGGGGAGTACGCAGTATTTT. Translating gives CASKGASEGSTQYF.